The T cell receptor (beta chain) under discussion was sequenced for a study of blood T cell repertoires in COVID-19. Germline V gives CDR1 LNHDA, CDR2 SQIVND (reference sequence). V was shortened by 1 base and J by 4 bases, with 17 bases between the two germline ends. This CDR3 has 16 residues. Original processing notes: Estimates of nucleated cell counts were drawn from the amplification of reference gene primers. The protocol was immunoSEQ multiplex PCR, while the TCRdb copy is restricted to in-frame clones and leaves out a portion. V, J and clone size are taken as reported in that table, and D and trimming were inferred from the DNA itself. The profile shows roughly 52,000 clones, approximately 78% of them singletons. This clone was detected a few times.

This TCR came from a human donor in a cohort sampled during active or convalescent COVID-19. The chain combines TRBV19 with TRBJ2-7, with a possible D match to TRBD2 (6 bases). Sample: peripheral blood. Written as DNA, the CDR3 is TGTGCCAGTAGTATAGGTGTTAGGAGGACTATGTACGAGCAGTACTTC. It encodes CASSIGVRRTMYEQYF.